This T cell receptor (beta chain) was captured in a study of technical replicates of blood from a handful of donors. Measured with immunoSEQ multiplex PCR; TCRdb has only the in-frame clones, and not every one. Of 11,000 or so clones in the sample, around 93% were seen once. This clonotype was sampled from a human donor in good health. Sequencing input: PBMCs.

CDR3: CASSLHYRGSYEQYF. CDR3 sequence (DNA): TGTGCCAGCAGCCTCCACTACAGGGGATCCTACGAGCAGTACTTC. The chain is built from TRBV6-6 and TRBJ2-7; 7 bases are shared with TRBD1. Germline V gene data show CDR1 as MNHNY and CDR2 as SVGAGI (reference sequence). The CDR3 is 15 residues long. Trimming removed 6 bases from V and 1 base from J; junction bases left unmatched: 9.